This TCR beta chain is from a study of blood T cell repertoires in COVID-19. The CDR3 spans 15 residues. Germline loops: CDR1 SGHTA, CDR2 FQGNSA. Deletions cut 5 bases from V and 0 bases from J, with 14 bases between. Assay used: immunoSEQ multiplex PCR; TCRdb lists only in-frame clones, some missing. In the table there are 250,000 to 300,000 clones, approximately 83% of which are singletons. Two negative PCRs, clearance, or symptom resolution had been documented for recovered Cohort 3 donors. The receptor was isolated from a woman aged 45 to 65 who had recovered from COVID-19. The genes are TRBV7-2 and TRBJ2-7, with D possibly TRBD2 on 6 matching bases. Sequenced: PBMCs or T cells enriched from blood (not recorded which). The CDR3 nucleotides are TGTGCCAGCAGCCTTGGGGACTGGAGCTCCTACGAGCAGTACTTC. This translates into CASSLGDWSSYEQYF.